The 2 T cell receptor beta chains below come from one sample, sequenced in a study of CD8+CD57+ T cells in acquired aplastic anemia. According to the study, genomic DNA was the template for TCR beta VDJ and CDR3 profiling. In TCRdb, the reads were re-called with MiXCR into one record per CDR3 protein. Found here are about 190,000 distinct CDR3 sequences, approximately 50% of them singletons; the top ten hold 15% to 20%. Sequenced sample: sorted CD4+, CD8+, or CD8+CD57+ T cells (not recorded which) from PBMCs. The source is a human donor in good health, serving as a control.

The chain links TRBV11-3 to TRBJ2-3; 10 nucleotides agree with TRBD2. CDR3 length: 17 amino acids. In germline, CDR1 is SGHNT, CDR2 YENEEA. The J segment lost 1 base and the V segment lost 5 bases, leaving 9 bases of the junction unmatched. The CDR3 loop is CASSTVAGGPGTDTQYF. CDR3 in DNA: TGTGCCAGCAGCACAGTAGCGGGGGGACCCGGCACAGATACGCAGTATTTT.

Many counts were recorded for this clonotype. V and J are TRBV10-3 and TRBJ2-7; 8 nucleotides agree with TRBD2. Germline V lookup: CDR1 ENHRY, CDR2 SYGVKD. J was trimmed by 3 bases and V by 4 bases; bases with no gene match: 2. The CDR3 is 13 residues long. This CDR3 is CAISATSDYEQYF. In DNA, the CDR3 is TGTGCCATCAGTGCGACTAGCGACTACGAGCAGTACTTC.